Each of the 14 T cell receptor beta chains below was sequenced from the same sample in a study of PD-1 blockade in mismatch repair-deficient tumors. The protocol was immunoSEQ multiplex PCR, while the TCRdb copy is restricted to in-frame clones and leaves out a portion. The repertoire has about 100,000 clones, about 79% of them found once; the top ten carry about 6.3%. The sequencing here drew on peripheral blood, taken about 33 weeks after starting pembrolizumab. Receptor source: an adult with mismatch repair-deficient cancer.

This rearrangement joins TRBV12-5 to TRBJ2-5; D remains unclear. V was shortened by 4 bases and J by 9 bases, with 12 bases between the two germline ends. The CDR3 consists of 12 residues. Germline-derived CDR1 and CDR2 are LGHNT and FRNRAP. DNA of the CDR3: TGTGCTAGTGGTTCGCCCTCTCAGGCCCAGTACTTC. This sequence encodes CASGSPSQAQYF.

DNA for the CDR3: TGTGCCAGCAGTCCAGGGGCTATGTACGAGCAGTACTTC. Its protein is CASSPGAMYEQYF. V is TRBV6-5 and J is TRBJ2-7; a weak D match, TRBD1 (6 bases). The ends were cut back, 5 bases at V and 4 bases at J, with 12 bases in the middle. This CDR3 has 13 amino acids. Germline V gene sequence: CDR1 MNHEY, CDR2 SVGAGI.

The genes are TRBV7-6 and TRBJ2-7, with 10 bases aligning to TRBD2. V was pared by 1 base and J by 6 bases, with 9 bases of the junction left unmatched. The CDR3 is made up of 16 amino acids. Germline values: CDR1 SGHVS, CDR2 FNYEAQ. This CDR3 reads CASSLVLAGAAREQYF. The CDR3 bases are TGTGCCAGCAGCTTAGTCCTAGCGGGAGCGGCCCGCGAGCAGTACTTC.

V and J are TRBV2 and TRBJ1-5; TRBD1 agrees at 7 bases. The CDR3 covers 14 residues. V trimming: 4 bases; J trimming: 4 bases; junction bases outside the gene matches: 4. Germline lookup yields CDR1 SNHLY and CDR2 FYNNEI. CDR3 residues: CASSASGGNQPQHF. In nucleotides, the CDR3 is TGTGCCAGCAGTGCATCAGGGGGTAATCAGCCCCAGCATTTT.

The chain is built from TRBV10-2 and TRBJ2-7, with 8 bases fitting TRBD2. CDR3 length: 15 amino acids. The trim removed 3 bases at V and 9 bases at J, leaving 13 bases unmatched. CDR1 and CDR2 (germline): WSHSY, SAAADI. The CDR3 spells CASSDLVAGPPRQYF. CDR3 coding DNA: TGCGCCAGCAGTGATTTAGTAGCGGGACCACCCCGGCAGTACTTC.

V gene TRBV27 combines with J gene TRBJ1-1; no clear D. Germline V lookup: CDR1 MNHEY, CDR2 SMNVEV (reference sequence). CDR3 length: 11 amino acids. Trimming removed 7 bases at V and 5 bases at J, with 8 bases between. CDR3 DNA: TGTGCCAGCATGATGGGTACTGAAGCTTTCTTT. This translates into CASMMGTEAFF.

This rearrangement joins TRBV19 to TRBJ2-5; D gene ambiguous. Germline values: CDR1 LNHDA, CDR2 SQIVND (reference sequence). The CDR3 consists of 15 residues. The V end lost 2 bases, the J end lost 7 bases, and 17 bases lay between the germline ends. The CDR3: CASSIWAERSGTQYF. CDR3 bases: TGTGCCAGTAGTATATGGGCAGAACGGAGTGGGACCCAGTACTTC.

The rearrangement joins TRBV27 to TRBJ1-1, with TRBD1 matching over 8 bases. Trimming removed 3 bases from V and 0 bases from J; junction bases left unmatched: 9. Germline CDR1 and CDR2: MNHEY and SMNVEV (reference sequence). The CDR3 is 17 amino acids. The CDR3 loop reads CASSFRRDRRLNTEAFF. The CDR3 DNA reads as TGTGCCAGCAGTTTCCGTCGGGACAGGCGGTTGAACACTGAAGCTTTCTTT.

The chain couples TRBV4-1 to TRBJ2-3; D tentatively fits TRBD1 or TRBD2 (5 bases each). CDR3 length: 15 amino acids. The germline gives CDR1 MGHRA, CDR2 YSYEKL. The V end was cut by 4 bases, the J end by 2 bases, with 13 bases between. The CDR3: CASSRGTGSTDTQYF. CDR3 DNA sequence: TGCGCCAGCAGCCGGGGGACGGGATCCACAGATACGCAGTATTTT.

The chain uses TRBV4-2 and TRBJ1-2, with D tentatively TRBD1 (6 bases). The CDR3 extends over 16 amino acids. The V end was cut by 4 bases, the J end by 1 base, with 16 bases between. The germline V gene encodes CDR1 LGHNA and CDR2 YNFKEQ. CDR3 protein: CASSPFDRSVNYGYTF. The CDR3 DNA sequence: TGTGCCAGCAGCCCCTTTGACAGGTCGGTTAACTATGGCTACACCTTC.

Comment on this clone: Mismatch with germline at one junction end may stem from a read error. This chain links TRBV6-1 with TRBJ1-2; D uncertain. Per germline, CDR1 MNHNS and CDR2 SASEGT. The CDR3 has 13 residues. The CDR3 reads CASSEAPAAYRDF. For the CDR3, the DNA is TGTGCCAGCAGTGAAGCCCCGGCTGCGTACCGCGACTTC.

J is TRBJ1-2 and V is TRBV5-1; possibly TRBD1 for D (5 bases). V lost 4 bases, J lost 3 bases, and 16 bases lay in between. Germline CDR1 SGHRS, CDR2 YFSETQ. The CDR3 is 15 residues long. CDR3 residues: CASSPPGRIDYGYTF. CDR3 nucleotide sequence: TGCGCCAGCAGCCCACCGGGGCGGATTGACTATGGCTACACCTTC.

The J gene is TRBJ1-4, the V gene TRBV27; possibly TRBD1 for D (6 bases). The V gene's germline CDR1 is MNHEY and CDR2 SMNVEV (reference sequence). The CDR3 spans 14 residues. Trimming pared 2 bases from V and 7 bases from J, leaving 11 bases between. The CDR3, as DNA: TGTGCCAGCAGTTTAGGTCTGGGGGCTGAAAAACTGTTTTTT. It translates to CASSLGLGAEKLFF.

This sequence joins TRBV27 and TRBJ2-2; 7 bases match TRBD2. Germline V gene lookup returns CDR1 MNHEY and CDR2 SMNVEV (reference sequence). J gave up 6 bases and V 7 bases, and 2 bases lay outside the gene matches. The CDR3 covers 12 residues. The CDR3 here is CASTGGSGELFF. The CDR3 DNA reads as TGTGCCAGCACCGGGGGGTCCGGGGAGCTGTTTTTT.